Detailed here is one T cell receptor beta chain. This clonotype was seen many times. Its target antigen remains unknown. One base away there is no much larger clone; base qualities are not given. Expansion of CD8+CD57+ cells had been shown by flow cytometry in the patients chosen for sequencing. Severe acquired aplastic anemia was diagnosed in all patients according to International Study of Aplastic Anemia and Agranulocytosis and Camitta criteria. At the time blood was sampled, none of the patients had received any therapy. TCR repertoires of sorted CD4+ and CD8+ blood T cells from severe aplastic anemia patients and healthy subjects were deep-sequenced in the study. Patients were enrolled in the USA under clinicaltrials.gov protocols 00001620, 01623167, 00001397, 00071045, 00081523 and 00961064. Ficoll-Paque density gradient centrifugation was used to isolate peripheral blood mononuclear cells. Before DNA extraction, CD4+ and CD8+ T cells were sorted with FACS or magnetic beads.

These data belong to a study of CD8+CD57+ T cells in acquired aplastic anemia (dated by TCRdb to 2016 to 2019). The study in broad terms: A mean of roughly 3.2 ug of DNA, ranging from roughly 0.17 to 30 ug, was extracted from sorted CD4+ and CD8+ cells. CD8+CD57+ expansion was defined as frequency above the mean frequency observed in healthy subjects. Findings and caveats that apply to the study as a whole: Between patients and healthy controls, no significant difference in CD8+ Simpson's diversity was found (P=0.060). Fewer than 30 CD8+ CDR3 sequences were found in both patients and controls but appeared to be highly expressed in patients and within the immunodominant clones of the patients.

Genomic DNA served as template for TCR beta VDJ combination and CDR3 sequence profiling. An Illumina HiSeq 2000 was the platform used for TCR repertoire sequencing. In the original analysis: Repertoire assessment relied on Simpson's diversity index, CDR3 size and DJ length profiles, and TRBV/TRBJ rearrangement plots. The immunodominant clone was defined as the most abundant DNA sequence in deep sequencing data. CDR3 amino acid sequences were screened for sharing across subjects and compared with published repertoires and the VDJdb database. TCRdb redid the processing of the public reads, applying fastp at Q25 and MiXCR, and retained in-frame beta chains. Rows with a matching CDR3 protein are joined into one entry that keeps the most common DNA and genes. The V and J calls were not made by the authors but by TCRdb's processing. The sample table holds roughly 250,000 distinct CDR3 sequences, of which 47% were seen once. The ten biggest clones cover approximately 8% of the sample.

CDR3 length: 13 amino acids, cysteine to phenylalanine. Solely the CDR3 DNA is kept, with 39 bases framed from the first base. Here V drops 4 bases and J drops 4 bases, and the junction holds 3 bases not matched to any gene. CDR1 and CDR2 were assigned from the germline V gene as SQVTM and ANQGSEA. The sequencing sample was made of sorted CD4+, CD8+, or CD8+CD57+ T cells (not recorded which) from PBMCs. In this chain, TRBV29-1 is recombined with TRBJ2-2; 7 middle bases align to TRBD1. This TCR was recovered from a human donor with aplastic anemia. The CDR3 region reads CSVGGTATGELFF. The DNA sequence follows: TGCAGCGTTGGTGGGACAGCCACCGGGGAGCTGTTTTTT.